What follows describes a single T cell receptor (beta chain). This specimen comes from a study of blood T cell repertoires in COVID-19. About the study: Acute and convalescent COVID-19 samples came from the United States, Italy and Spain. Sources were T cells, B-cell-depleted T cells, or PBMCs; the material itself was cDNA or gDNA.

V lost 5 bases, J lost 6 bases, and 10 bases lay in between. CDR1 is SQVTM and CDR2 is ANQGSEA in the germline V gene. CDR3 length equals 12 residues. Authors' methods: Estimates of nucleated cell counts were drawn from the amplification of reference gene primers. Only in-frame clones appear in the TCRdb table, and some are missing; sequencing was by immunoSEQ multiplex PCR. V, J and clone size reflect that table, while D and trimming were determined from the DNA. The sample includes some 89,000 clones, over 70% of them seen just once. Sequenced sample: peripheral blood. The V and J genes are TRBV29-1 and TRBJ1-4; possibly TRBD1 for D (6 bases). The sequence derives from a man aged 55 to 69 with acute or convalescent COVID-19. CDR3 sequence (DNA): TGCAGCGTTAGCCAGGGGCATGAAAAACTGTTTTTT. This codes for CSVSQGHEKLFF.